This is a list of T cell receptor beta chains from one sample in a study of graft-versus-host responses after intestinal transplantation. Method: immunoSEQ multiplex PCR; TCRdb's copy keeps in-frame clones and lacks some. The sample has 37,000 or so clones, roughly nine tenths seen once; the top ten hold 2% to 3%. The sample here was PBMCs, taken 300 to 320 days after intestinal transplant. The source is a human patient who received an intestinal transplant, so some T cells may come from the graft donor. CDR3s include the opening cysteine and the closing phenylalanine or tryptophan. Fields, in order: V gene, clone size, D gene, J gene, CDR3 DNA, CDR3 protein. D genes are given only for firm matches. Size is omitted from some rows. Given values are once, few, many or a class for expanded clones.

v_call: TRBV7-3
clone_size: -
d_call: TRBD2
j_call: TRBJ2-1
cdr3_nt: TGTGCCAGCAGCTTAAGGACTAGCGGGAGCAATGAGCAGTTCTTC
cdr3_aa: CASSLRTSGSNEQFF

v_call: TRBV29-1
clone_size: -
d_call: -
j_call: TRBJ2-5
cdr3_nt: TGCAGCGTTGATCTTTTTGCAGGATTAGAGACCCAGTACTTC
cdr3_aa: CSVDLFAGLETQYF

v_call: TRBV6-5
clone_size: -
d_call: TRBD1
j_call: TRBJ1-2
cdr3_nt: TGTGCCAGCAGTACCCGGGACAGGAATGGCTACACCTTC
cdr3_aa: CASSTRDRNGYTF

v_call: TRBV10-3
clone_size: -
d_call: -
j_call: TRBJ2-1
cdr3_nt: TGTGCCATCAGTGAGTCTAGAGGGGTCTACAATGAGCAGTTCTTC
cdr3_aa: CAISESRGVYNEQFF

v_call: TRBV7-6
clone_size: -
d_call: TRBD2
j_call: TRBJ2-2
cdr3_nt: TGTGCCAGCAGCTTAGCGGGGGGGAGCCGAGGGGAGCTGTTTTTT
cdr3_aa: CASSLAGGSRGELFF

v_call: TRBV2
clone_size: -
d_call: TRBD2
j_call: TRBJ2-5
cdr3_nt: TGTGCCAGCAGGCGACTAGCGGGGGGGATGGAAAAAGAGACCCAGTACTTC
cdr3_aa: CASRRLAGGMEKETQYF

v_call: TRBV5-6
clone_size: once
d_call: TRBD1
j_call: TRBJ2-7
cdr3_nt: TGTGCCAGCAGTTATGGGACAGGGGGCTACGAGCAGTACTTC
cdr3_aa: CASSYGTGGYEQYF

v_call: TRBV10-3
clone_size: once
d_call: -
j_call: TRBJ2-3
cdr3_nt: TGTGCCATCAGAGCGGAAGTCGGCACAGATACGCAGTATTTT
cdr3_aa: CAIRAEVGTDTQYF

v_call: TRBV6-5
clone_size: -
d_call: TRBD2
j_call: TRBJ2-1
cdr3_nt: TGTGCCAGCACCAAACTAGCGGGAGGGTACAATGAGCAGTTCTTC
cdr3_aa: CASTKLAGGYNEQFF

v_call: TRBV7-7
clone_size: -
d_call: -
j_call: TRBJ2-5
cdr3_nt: TGTGTCTACCCTTGGAGCGGCGACCAAGAGACCCAGTACTTC
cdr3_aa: CVYPWSGDQETQYF

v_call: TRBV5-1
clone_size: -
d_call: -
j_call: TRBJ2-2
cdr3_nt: TGCGCCAGCAGCCCTTCGGGGAAGGGCACCGGGGAGCTGTTTTTT
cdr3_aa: CASSPSGKGTGELFF

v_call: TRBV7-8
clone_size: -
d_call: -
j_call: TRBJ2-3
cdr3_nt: TGTGCCAGCAGCTTTAGCGGAGATACGCAGTATTTT
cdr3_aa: CASSFSGDTQYF

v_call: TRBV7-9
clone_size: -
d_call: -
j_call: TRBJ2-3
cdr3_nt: TGTGCCAGCAGCTCCGCCCTTTCAGATACGCAGTATTTT
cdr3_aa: CASSSALSDTQYF

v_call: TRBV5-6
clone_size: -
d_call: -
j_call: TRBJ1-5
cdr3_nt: TGTGCCAGCAGCTCTGATCAGTTAGATCAGCCCCAGCATTTT
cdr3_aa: CASSSDQLDQPQHF

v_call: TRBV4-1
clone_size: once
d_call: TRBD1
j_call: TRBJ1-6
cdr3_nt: TGCGCCAGCAGCCCCACTCCCAGGGGGCAAAGGGATTCACCCCTCCACTTT
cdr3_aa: CASSPTPRGQRDSPLHF

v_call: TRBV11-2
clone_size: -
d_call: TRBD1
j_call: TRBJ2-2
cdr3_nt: TGTGCCAGCAGCTTCCTCGGGACAGGGCAAAACGGGGAGCTGTTTTTT
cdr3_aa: CASSFLGTGQNGELFF

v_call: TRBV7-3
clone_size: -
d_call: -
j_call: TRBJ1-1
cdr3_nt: TGTGCCAGCAGCTTTGAGGGCGATACTGAAGCTTTCTTT
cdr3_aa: CASSFEGDTEAFF

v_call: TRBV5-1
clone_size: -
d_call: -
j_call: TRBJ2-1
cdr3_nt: TGCGCCAGCAGCCTGGGCCTCCGGGGGGCATCCTACAATGAGCAGTTCTTC
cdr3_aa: CASSLGLRGASYNEQFF

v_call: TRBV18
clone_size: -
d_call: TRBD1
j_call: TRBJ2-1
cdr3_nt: TGTGCCAGCTCACCCGGGACAGGGTACAATGAGCAGTTCTTC
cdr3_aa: CASSPGTGYNEQFF

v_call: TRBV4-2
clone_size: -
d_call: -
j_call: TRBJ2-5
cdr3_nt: TGTGCCAGCAGCCAAGGGCGGGGGCCCCAAGAGACCCAGTACTTC
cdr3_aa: CASSQGRGPQETQYF

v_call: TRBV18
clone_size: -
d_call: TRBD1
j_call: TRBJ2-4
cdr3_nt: TGTGCCAGCTCACCGCGGGGACAGGGGAAAAACATTCAGTACTTC
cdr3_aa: CASSPRGQGKNIQYF

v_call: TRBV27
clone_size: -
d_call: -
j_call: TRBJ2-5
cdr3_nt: TGTGCCAGCAGTTCGCGCCGAATGAAAGAGACCCAGTACTTC
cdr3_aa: CASSSRRMKETQYF

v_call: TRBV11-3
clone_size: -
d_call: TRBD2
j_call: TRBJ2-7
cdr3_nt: TGTGCCAGCAGCTTAAGGGGAGGGGAGCAGTACTTC
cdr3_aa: CASSLRGGEQYF

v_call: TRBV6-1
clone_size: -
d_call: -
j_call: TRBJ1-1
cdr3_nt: TGTGCCAGCAGTGAACGGTTTTGGGGCACTGAAGCTTTCTTT
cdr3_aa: CASSERFWGTEAFF

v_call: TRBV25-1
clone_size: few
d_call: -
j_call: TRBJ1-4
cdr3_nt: TGTGCCAGCAGTGAACATGCCGGGGCTAATGAAAAACTGTTTTTT
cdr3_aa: CASSEHAGANEKLFF

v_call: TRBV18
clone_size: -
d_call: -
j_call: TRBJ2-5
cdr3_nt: TGTGCCAGCTCACCACAACAGGGTAAAGAGACCCAGTACTTC
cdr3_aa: CASSPQQGKETQYF

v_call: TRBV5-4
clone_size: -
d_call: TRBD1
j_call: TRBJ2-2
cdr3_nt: TGTGCCAGCACCTTGGACAGGGGGCGAGGCACCGGGGAGCTGTTTTTT
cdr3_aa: CASTLDRGRGTGELFF